This is a list of T cell receptor beta chains from one sample in a study of beta chain features in type 1 diabetes. Repertoires were generated with immunoSEQ multiplex PCR, while TCRdb's copy carries only in-frame clones and drops some. Altogether 200,000 to 250,000 clones are present, under 20% being singletons, with the ten largest covering about 0.085%. The sample was naive CD4+ T cells from blood. These TCRs come from a young man with type 1 diabetes. Each CDR3 is given with its conserved first and last residue. The size of a clone is reported for some rows only, either as once, few or many, or as a class for expanded clones.

>TRBV4-3|.|15|TRBJ2-7
CASSQDLFRTHEQYF
>TRBV23-1|.|11|TRBJ2-7
CASSHDWKQYF
>TRBV6-1|.|15|TRBJ2-4
CASSEASRAKNIQYF
>TRBV29-1|few|13|TRBJ1-1
CSVTFTENTEAFF
>TRBV29-1|.|12|TRBJ1-3
CSVEESGNTIYF
>TRBV6-5|few|15|TRBJ2-3
CASSYDGFDTDTQYF
>TRBV9|.|13|TRBJ2-1
CASSERSYNEQFF
>TRBV7-2|.|13|TRBJ2-3
CASSLPDTDTQYF
>TRBV4-3|.|16|TRBJ2-3
CASSQDMSGSRDTQYF
>TRBV18|.|16|TRBJ2-1
CASSPMTGRGDNEQFF
>TRBV19|.|13|TRBJ2-7
CASSMDWRDEQYF
>TRBV30|.|14|TRBJ1-4
CAWSVNRGQEKLFF
>TRBV4-2|few|13|TRBJ2-1
CASSQDTKGEQFF
>TRBV7-2|few|11|TRBJ1-2
CASSFVYGYTF
>TRBV7-2|few|16|TRBJ2-3
CASSLLLAGGTDTQYF
>TRBV30|.|13|TRBJ2-5
CAWSVRVQETQYF
>TRBV19|few|16|TRBJ2-1
CASSILAGVPYNEQFF